This T cell receptor beta chain was captured in a study of graft-versus-host responses after intestinal transplantation. The overall study: Recipients were given multivisceral, liver-intestinal, or isolated intestinal transplants.

The CDR3 runs 17 residues. J gave up 1 base and V 1 base, and 8 bases lay outside the gene matches. Germline-derived CDR1 and CDR2 are SGHVS and FQNEAQ. Only in-frame clones appear in the TCRdb table, and some are missing; sequencing was by immunoSEQ multiplex PCR. The sample carries about 80,000 clones, approximately 92% recorded once. The genes are TRBV7-8 and TRBJ2-3; 7 bases agree with TRBD2. This receptor was obtained from a human patient who received an intestinal transplant, so some T cells may come from the graft donor. The sequences come from PBMCs, collected 98 days after intestinal transplantation. The CDR3 sequence is CASSLEVGAGGTDTQYF. In DNA, the CDR3 is TGTGCCAGCAGCTTAGAGGTTGGGGCGGGAGGCACAGATACGCAGTATTTT.